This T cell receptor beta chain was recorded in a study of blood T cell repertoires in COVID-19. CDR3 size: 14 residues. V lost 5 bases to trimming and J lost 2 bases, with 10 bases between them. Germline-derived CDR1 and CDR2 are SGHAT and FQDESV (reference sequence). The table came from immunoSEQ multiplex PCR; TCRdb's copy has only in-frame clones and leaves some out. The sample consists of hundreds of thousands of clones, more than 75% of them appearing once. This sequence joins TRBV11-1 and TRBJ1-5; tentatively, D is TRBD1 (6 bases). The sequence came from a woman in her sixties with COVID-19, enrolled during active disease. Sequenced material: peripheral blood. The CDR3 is CASSIAGGNQPQHF. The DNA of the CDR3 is TGTGCCAGCAGCATCGCAGGGGGCAATCAGCCCCAGCATTTT.